These 21 T cell receptor beta chains originate from one sample sequenced in a study of blood T cell repertoires in COVID-19. Measured with immunoSEQ multiplex PCR; TCRdb has only the in-frame clones, and not every one. The sample includes about 160,000 clones, 80% to 90% of them seen just once. Sequencing was done on a sample of peripheral blood. These receptors were taken from a man aged 55 to 69 with acute or convalescent COVID-19.

The chain couples TRBV11-2 to TRBJ1-2, with D maybe TRBD1 (6 bases). Germline CDR1 SGHAT, CDR2 FQNNGV. V shed 5 bases and J shed 7 bases, with 17 bases lying between them. This CDR3 has 14 amino acids. DNA for the CDR3: TGTGCCAGCAGCGACCTCGCCAGGGGTTTTGGCTACACCTTC. Protein sequence: CASSDLARGFGYTF.

The V gene is TRBV5-1, the J gene TRBJ2-5; 7 positions agree with TRBD2. Germline CDR1 SGHRS, CDR2 YFSETQ. The V and J ends lost 2 bases and 5 bases, in that order; junction bases with no gene match: 9. This CDR3 has 15 amino acids. DNA for the CDR3: TGCGCCAGCAGCTTTTCGCCCAGGGAGGGGGAGACCCAGTACTTC. It is translated as CASSFSPREGETQYF.

This chain joins TRBV27 and TRBJ2-5; 11 positions match TRBD1. Looked up from germline, CDR1 is MNHEY and CDR2 is SMNVEV (reference sequence). V lost 5 bases to trimming and J lost 4 bases; unmatched junction nucleotides: 6. The CDR3 length is 15 residues. The CDR3 protein is CASSQGTGGVETQYF. The DNA of the CDR3 is TGTGCCAGCAGTCAAGGGACAGGGGGTGTAGAGACCCAGTACTTC.

This chain connects TRBV6-5 to TRBJ1-2; TRBD1 agrees at 9 bases. Trimming took 6 bases from V and 6 from J; bases not matched to a gene: 11. The V gene's germline CDR1 is MNHEY and CDR2 SVGAGI. This CDR3 spans 15 amino acids. The CDR3 DNA follows: TGTGCCAGCAGCCCGGCCCCGACAGGGGGAGATGGCTACACCTTC. It specifies CASSPAPTGGDGYTF.

The chain links TRBV11-3 to TRBJ2-5; D perhaps matches TRBD2 (5 bases). CDR1 and CDR2 (germline): SGHNT, YENEEA. This CDR3 is built from 14 residues. Trimming pared 4 bases from V and 2 bases from J, leaving 11 bases between. CDR3 residues: CASSSRAGQETQYF. CDR3 nucleotides: TGTGCCAGCAGCTCCCGGGCGGGTCAAGAGACCCAGTACTTC.

The count of this clone is one. This chain links TRBV4-2 with TRBJ2-7; TRBD2 matches 12 bases. V shed 1 base and J 7 bases; nucleotides not matched to a gene: 5. The CDR3 has 15 residues. Germline lookup yields CDR1 LGHNA and CDR2 YNFKEQ. The chain's CDR3 is CASSQVASGGVEQYF. CDR3 DNA sequence: TGTGCCAGCAGCCAAGTGGCTAGCGGGGGGGTTGAGCAGTACTTC.

The V call is TRBV7-6, the J call TRBJ1-3; D may be TRBD1 (6 bases). Trimming left V 4 bases short and J 5 bases short, with 21 bases between. CDR1 SGHVS and CDR2 FNYEAQ come from the germline V gene. The CDR3 runs to 17 residues. CDR3 DNA sequence: TGTGCCAGCAGCTCAGAAGGGGGAAGATATGCCAGAAACACCATATATTTT. Protein sequence: CASSSEGGRYARNTIYF.

The chain couples TRBV6-2 or TRBV6-3 to TRBJ2-7; TRBD1 matches 7 bases. Losses at the gene ends were 1 base for V and 5 bases for J; bases not matched to a gene: 5. The CDR3 runs to 14 residues. The germline V gene has CDR1 MNHEY and CDR2 SVGEGT. In DNA form, the CDR3 reads TGTGCCAGCAGTTACTTTACAGGGGACCACGAGCAGTACTTC. Protein sequence: CASSYFTGDHEQYF.

This sequence joins TRBV4-1 and TRBJ2-7, with TRBD1 as a possible D gene (6 bases). Germline V gene lookup returns CDR1 MGHRA and CDR2 YSYEKL. Trimming stripped 3 bases from V and 2 bases from J, with 14 bases between. This CDR3 spans 15 amino acids. The CDR3 region is CASSHKTGSTYEQYF. CDR3 DNA sequence: TGCGCCAGCAGCCATAAAACAGGGTCAACCTACGAGCAGTACTTC.

The chain is built from TRBV6-2 or TRBV6-3 and TRBJ2-1, with 9 bases identical to TRBD1. The CDR3 runs to 12 residues. Trimming took 5 bases from V and 7 from J; bases not matched to a gene: 0. The germline V gene encodes CDR1 MNHEY and CDR2 SVGEGT. The CDR3, as DNA: TGTGCCAGCAGTGACAGGGGGAATGAGCAGTTCTTC. Translation gives CASSDRGNEQFF.

This sequence joins TRBV6-6 and TRBJ1-6; D might be TRBD1 (6 bases). V shed 0 bases and J shed 9 bases, with 15 bases lying between them. Germline loops: CDR1 MNHNY, CDR2 SVGAGI (reference sequence). This CDR3 contains 16 residues. This chain's CDR3 is CASSYSLQGLGSPLHF. The DNA of the CDR3 is TGTGCCAGCAGTTACTCATTACAGGGTCTGGGTTCACCCCTCCACTTT.

The chain is built from TRBV7-9 and TRBJ1-1, with D tentatively TRBD1 (6 bases). Germline CDR1 reads SEHNR; CDR2 reads FQNEAQ (reference sequence). There are 14 residues in the CDR3. V gave up 2 bases and J gave up 4 bases, with 11 bases separating them. The CDR3 DNA sequence: TGTGCCAGCAGCTTAAACAGGGTGGGCACTGAAGCTTTCTTT. The encoded protein is CASSLNRVGTEAFF.

The rearrangement links TRBV5-1 to TRBJ2-6; D ambiguous. This CDR3 region has 16 residues. Germline CDR1 is SGHRS and CDR2 is YFSETQ. The germline V and J ends were trimmed by 0 bases and 5 bases, with 12 bases remaining between them. The CDR3 sequence: CASSLGGGDWANVLTF. CDR3 nucleotides: TGCGCCAGCAGCTTGGGCGGCGGCGACTGGGCCAACGTCCTGACTTTC.

The gene calls are TRBV24-1 and TRBJ2-1; possible D gene TRBD1, 5 bases. V lost 3 bases, J lost 0 bases, and 17 bases lay in between. The CDR3 is 18 amino acids. Germline CDR1 is KGHDR and CDR2 is SFDVKD. CDR3 region: CATSDPHRSSSSYNEQFF. The CDR3 nucleotides are TGTGCCACCAGTGATCCTCACAGGTCTTCGAGCTCCTACAATGAGCAGTTCTTC.

The V and J genes are TRBV19 and TRBJ1-6, with TRBD1 matching 9 bases. CDR3 length equals 17 residues. The germline CDR1 and CDR2 sequences are LNHDA and SQIVND (reference sequence). J gave up 0 bases and V 9 bases, and 9 bases lay outside the gene matches. The CDR3 DNA reads TGTGCCAGCCGGGACAGGGATCCCGGCTCCTATAATTCACCCCTCCACTTT. Translating it yields CASRDRDPGSYNSPLHF.

The J gene is TRBJ2-1, the V gene TRBV4-2; 9 nucleotides match TRBD2. CDR1 and CDR2 from the germline V gene are LGHNA and YNFKEQ. The CDR3 loop spans 17 amino acids. Germline trimming cut 0 bases from V and 6 bases from J; bases unmatched to any gene: 9. CDR3 in DNA: TGTGCCAGCAGCCAAGATATCGGCGGGGGGGCCTTCAATGAGCAGTTCTTC. Its protein product is CASSQDIGGGAFNEQFF.

This clone appeared a single time. V and J are TRBV2 and TRBJ1-2, with 8 bases matching TRBD1. Losses at the gene ends were 6 bases for V and 4 bases for J; bases not matched to a gene: 10. The CDR3 length is 15 residues. The germline V gene encodes CDR1 SNHLY and CDR2 FYNNEI. CDR3 protein: CASSAGTGNTYGYTF. As DNA, the CDR3 is TGTGCCAGCAGCGCCGGGACAGGCAATACCTATGGCTACACCTTC.

The V call is TRBV7-2, the J call TRBJ1-2; weak D call: TRBD1 (5 bases). The CDR3 has 13 amino acids. Trimming removed 1 base at V and 8 bases at J, with 11 bases between. CDR1 and CDR2 (germline): SGHTA, FQGNSA. In DNA, the CDR3 is TGTGCCAGCAGCTTAGACAGGACAACCGGCTACACCTTC. Translating gives CASSLDRTTGYTF.

The rearrangement links TRBV7-9 to TRBJ2-2; the D gene is possibly TRBD1 (6 bases). The length of the CDR3 is 14 residues. V was shortened by 4 bases and J by 4 bases, with 10 bases between the two germline ends. Germline loops: CDR1 SEHNR, CDR2 FQNEAQ (reference sequence). CDR3 in amino acids: CASSSQGSTGELFF. CDR3 DNA: TGTGCCAGCAGCTCCCAGGGGAGCACCGGGGAGCTGTTTTTT.

J is TRBJ2-7 and V is TRBV9; maybe TRBD1 (7 bases). Trimming took 1 base from V and 6 from J, leaving 17 bases between them. Germline V gene lookup returns CDR1 SGDLS and CDR2 YYNGEE. The CDR3 contains 15 residues. The DNA for the CDR3 is TGTGCCAGCAGCGTATCGACAGGGAGGTTTCGCGAGCAGTACTTC. It is translated as CASSVSTGRFREQYF. Combining the CDR3 with reference TRBV9 and TRBJ2-7 gives the whole variable domain DSGVTQTPKHLITATGQRVTLRCSPRSGDLSVYWYQQSLDQGLQFLIQYYNGEERAKGNILERFSAQQFPDLHSELNLSSLELGDSALYFCASSVSTGRFREQYFGPGTRLTVT.

This rearrangement joins TRBV30 to TRBJ2-1; 7 bases fit TRBD1. This CDR3 region has 11 residues. V was pared by 2 bases and J by 11 bases, with 3 bases of the junction left unmatched. Germline V gene lookup returns CDR1 GTSNPN and CDR2 SVGIG (reference sequence). The CDR3 is CAWSRTGQQFF. As DNA, the CDR3 is TGTGCCTGGAGTAGGACAGGTCAGCAGTTCTTC.